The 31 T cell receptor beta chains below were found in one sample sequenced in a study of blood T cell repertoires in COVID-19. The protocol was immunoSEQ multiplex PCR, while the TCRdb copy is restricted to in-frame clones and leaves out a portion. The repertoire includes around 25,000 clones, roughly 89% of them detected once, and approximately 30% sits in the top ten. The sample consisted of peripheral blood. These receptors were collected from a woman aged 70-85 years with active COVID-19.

The chain's CDR3 is CASSPPNEYNSPLHF. CDR3 nucleotides: TGTGCCAGCAGTCCCCCCAATGAGTACAATTCACCCCTCCACTTT. This chain uses TRBV6-5 with TRBJ1-6; D remains ambiguous. Trimming pared 5 bases from V and 7 bases from J, leaving 15 bases between. Germline values: CDR1 MNHEY, CDR2 SVGAGI. The CDR3 spans 15 residues.

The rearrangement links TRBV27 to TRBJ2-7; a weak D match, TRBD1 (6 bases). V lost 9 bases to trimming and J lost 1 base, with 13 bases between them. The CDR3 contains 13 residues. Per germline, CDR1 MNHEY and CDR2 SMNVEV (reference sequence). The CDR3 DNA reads TGTGCCAGTAGAACAGGGATTTCCTACGAGCAGTACTTC. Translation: CASRTGISYEQYF.

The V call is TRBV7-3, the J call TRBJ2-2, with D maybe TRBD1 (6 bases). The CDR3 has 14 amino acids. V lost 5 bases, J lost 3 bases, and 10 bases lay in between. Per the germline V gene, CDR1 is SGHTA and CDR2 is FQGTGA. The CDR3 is CASSVGQHTGELFF. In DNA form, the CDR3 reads TGTGCCAGCAGCGTCGGACAGCACACCGGGGAGCTGTTTTTT.

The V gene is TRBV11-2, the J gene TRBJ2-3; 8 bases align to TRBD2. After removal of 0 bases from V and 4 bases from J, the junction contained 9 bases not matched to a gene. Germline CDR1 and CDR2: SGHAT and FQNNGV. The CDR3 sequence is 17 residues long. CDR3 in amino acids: CASSLDGRGAGADTQYF. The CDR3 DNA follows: TGTGCCAGCAGCTTAGACGGGCGGGGGGCCGGGGCAGATACGCAGTATTTT.

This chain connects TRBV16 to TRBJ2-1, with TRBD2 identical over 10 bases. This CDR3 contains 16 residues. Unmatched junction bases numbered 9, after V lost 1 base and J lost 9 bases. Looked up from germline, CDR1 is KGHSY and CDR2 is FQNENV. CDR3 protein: CASSQLSSGGAIEQFF. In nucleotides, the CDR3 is TGTGCCAGCAGCCAATTATCCAGCGGGGGGGCGATTGAGCAGTTCTTC.

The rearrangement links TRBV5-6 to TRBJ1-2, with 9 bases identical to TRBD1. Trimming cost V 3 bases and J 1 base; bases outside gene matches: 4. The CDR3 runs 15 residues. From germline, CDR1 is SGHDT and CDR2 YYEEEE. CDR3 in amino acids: CASSSTGGGNYGYTF. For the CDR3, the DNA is TGTGCCAGCAGCTCGACAGGGGGAGGTAACTATGGCTACACCTTC.

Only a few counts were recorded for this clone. The CDR3 reads CASSRDSSNSPLHF. As DNA, the CDR3 is TGTGCCAGCAGCCGGGACAGTAGTAATTCACCCCTCCACTTT. The chain employs TRBV2 and TRBJ1-6; TRBD1 aligns across 7 bases. Germline V gene sequence: CDR1 SNHLY, CDR2 FYNNEI. Germline trimming cut 6 bases from V and 6 bases from J; bases unmatched to any gene: 5. This CDR3 contains 14 residues.

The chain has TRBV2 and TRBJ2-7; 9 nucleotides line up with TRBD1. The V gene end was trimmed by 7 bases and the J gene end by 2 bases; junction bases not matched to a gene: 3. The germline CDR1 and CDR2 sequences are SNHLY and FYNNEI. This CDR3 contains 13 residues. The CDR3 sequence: CASNRQGAYEQYF. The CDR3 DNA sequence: TGTGCCAGCAACAGACAGGGGGCCTACGAGCAGTACTTC.

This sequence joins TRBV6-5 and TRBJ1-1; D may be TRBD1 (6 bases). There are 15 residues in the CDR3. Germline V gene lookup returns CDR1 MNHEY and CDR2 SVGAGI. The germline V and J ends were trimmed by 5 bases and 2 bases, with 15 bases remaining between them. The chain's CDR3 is CASSITGTFNTEAFF. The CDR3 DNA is TGTGCCAGCAGTATAACAGGGACCTTTAACACTGAAGCTTTCTTT.

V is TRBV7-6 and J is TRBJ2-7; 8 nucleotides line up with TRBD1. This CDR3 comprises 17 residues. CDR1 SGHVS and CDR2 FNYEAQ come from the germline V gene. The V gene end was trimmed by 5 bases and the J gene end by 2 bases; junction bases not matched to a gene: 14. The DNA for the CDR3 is TGTGCCAGCAGCCCCCCCGCCGGGGTACAGGGGGCCTACGAGCAGTACTTC. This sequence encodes CASSPPAGVQGAYEQYF. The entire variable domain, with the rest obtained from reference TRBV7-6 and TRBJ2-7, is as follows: GAGVSQSPRYKVTKRGQDVALRCDPISGHVSLYWYRQALGQGPEFLTYFNYEAQQDKSGLPNDRFSAERPEGSISTLTIQRTEQRDSAMYRCASSPPAGVQGAYEQYFGPGTRLTVT.

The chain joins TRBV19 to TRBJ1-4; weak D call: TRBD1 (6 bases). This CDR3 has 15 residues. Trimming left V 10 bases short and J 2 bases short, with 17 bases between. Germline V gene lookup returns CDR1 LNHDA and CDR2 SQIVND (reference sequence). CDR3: CATRGGFSTNEKLFF. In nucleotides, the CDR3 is TGTGCCACCCGAGGGGGTTTTAGCACTAATGAAAAACTGTTTTTT.

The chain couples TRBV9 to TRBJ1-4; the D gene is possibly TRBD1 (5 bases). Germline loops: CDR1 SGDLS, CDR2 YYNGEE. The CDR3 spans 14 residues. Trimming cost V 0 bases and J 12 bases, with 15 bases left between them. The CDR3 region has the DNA TGTGCCAGCAGCGTAGCGTGGGGCGCCGCCGAACTGTTTTTT. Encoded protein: CASSVAWGAAELFF.

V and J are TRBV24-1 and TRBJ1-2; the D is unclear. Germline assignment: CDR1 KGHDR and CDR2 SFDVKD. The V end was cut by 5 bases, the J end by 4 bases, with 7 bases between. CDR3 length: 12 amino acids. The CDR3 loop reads CATSAGSYGYTF. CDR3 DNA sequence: TGTGCCACCAGTGCCGGGTCCTATGGCTACACCTTC.

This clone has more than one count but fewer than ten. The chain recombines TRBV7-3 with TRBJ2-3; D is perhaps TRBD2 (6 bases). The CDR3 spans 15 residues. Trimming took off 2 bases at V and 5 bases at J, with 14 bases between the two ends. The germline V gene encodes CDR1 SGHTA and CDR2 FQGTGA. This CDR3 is CASSLVGGTGDTQYF. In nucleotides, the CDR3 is TGTGCCAGCAGCTTAGTTGGGGGGACGGGAGATACGCAGTATTTT.

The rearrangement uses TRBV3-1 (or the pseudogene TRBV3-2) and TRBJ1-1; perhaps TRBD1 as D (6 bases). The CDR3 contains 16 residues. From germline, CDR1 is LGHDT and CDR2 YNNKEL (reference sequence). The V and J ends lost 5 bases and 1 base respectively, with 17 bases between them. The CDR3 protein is CASSFQGRLENTEAFF. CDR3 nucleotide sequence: TGTGCCAGCAGCTTTCAGGGGCGGTTAGAGAACACTGAAGCTTTCTTT.

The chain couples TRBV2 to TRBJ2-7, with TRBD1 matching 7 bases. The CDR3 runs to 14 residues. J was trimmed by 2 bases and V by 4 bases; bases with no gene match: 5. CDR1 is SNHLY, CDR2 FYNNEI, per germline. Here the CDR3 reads CASSVGTEAYEQYF. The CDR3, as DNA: TGTGCCAGCAGTGTTGGGACAGAGGCCTACGAGCAGTACTTC.

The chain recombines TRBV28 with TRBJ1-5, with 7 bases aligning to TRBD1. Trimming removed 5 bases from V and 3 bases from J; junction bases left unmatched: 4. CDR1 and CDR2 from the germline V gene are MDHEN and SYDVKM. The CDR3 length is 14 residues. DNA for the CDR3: TGTGCCAGCAGTCCAACAGGGGTCAATCAGCCCCAGCATTTT. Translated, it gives CASSPTGVNQPQHF.

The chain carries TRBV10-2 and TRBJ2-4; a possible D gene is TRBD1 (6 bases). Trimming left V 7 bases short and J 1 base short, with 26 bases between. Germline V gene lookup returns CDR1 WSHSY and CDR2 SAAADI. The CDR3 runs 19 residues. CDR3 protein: CASTSKGQRGPGAKNIQYF. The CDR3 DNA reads TGCGCCAGCACATCAAAGGGACAAAGGGGTCCGGGGGCCAAAAACATTCAGTACTTC.

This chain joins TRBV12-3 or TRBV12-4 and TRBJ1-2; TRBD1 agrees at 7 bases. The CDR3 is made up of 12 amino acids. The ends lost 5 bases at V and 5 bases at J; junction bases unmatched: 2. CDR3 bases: TGTGCCAGCAGTAGGACAGGATATGGCTACACCTTC. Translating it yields CASSRTGYGYTF.

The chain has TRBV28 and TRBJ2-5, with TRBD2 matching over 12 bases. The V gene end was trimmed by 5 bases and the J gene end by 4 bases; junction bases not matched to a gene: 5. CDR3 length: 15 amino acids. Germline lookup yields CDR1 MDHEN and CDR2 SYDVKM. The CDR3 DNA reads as TGTGCCAGCAGTCCCGGACTAGCGGGGACAGAGACCCAGTACTTC. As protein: CASSPGLAGTETQYF. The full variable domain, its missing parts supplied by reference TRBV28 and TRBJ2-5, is DVKVTQSSRYLVKRTGEKVFLECVQDMDHENMFWYRQDPGLGLRLIYFSYDVKMKEKGDIPEGYSVSREKKERFSLILESASTNQTSMYLCASSPGLAGTETQYFGPGTRLLVL.

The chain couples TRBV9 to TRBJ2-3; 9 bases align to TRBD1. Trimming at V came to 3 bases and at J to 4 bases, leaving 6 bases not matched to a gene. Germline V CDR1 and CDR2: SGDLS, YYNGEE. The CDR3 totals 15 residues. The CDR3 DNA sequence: TGTGCCAGCAGCGCCCGACAGGGGGACGCAGATACGCAGTATTTT. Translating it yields CASSARQGDADTQYF.

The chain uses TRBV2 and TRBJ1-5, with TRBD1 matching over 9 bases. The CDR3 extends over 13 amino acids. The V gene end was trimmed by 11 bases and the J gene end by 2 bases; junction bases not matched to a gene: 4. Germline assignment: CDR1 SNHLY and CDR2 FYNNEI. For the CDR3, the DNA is TGTGCCGGGACAGGGATGGGCAATCAGCCCCAGCATTTT. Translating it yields CAGTGMGNQPQHF. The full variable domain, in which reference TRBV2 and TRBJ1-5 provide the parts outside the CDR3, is EPEVTQTPSHQVTQMGQEVILRCVPISNHLYFYWYRQILGQKVEFLVSFYNNEISEKSEIFDDQFSVERPDGSNFTLKIRSTKLEDSAMYFCAGTGMGNQPQHFGDGTRLSIL.

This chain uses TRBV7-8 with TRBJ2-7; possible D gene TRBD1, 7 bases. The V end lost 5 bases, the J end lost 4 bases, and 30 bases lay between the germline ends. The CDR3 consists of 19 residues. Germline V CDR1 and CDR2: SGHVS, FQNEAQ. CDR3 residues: CASSLAGGFDRVKAYEQYF. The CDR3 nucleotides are TGTGCCAGCAGCCTTGCCGGGGGTTTCGACAGGGTGAAAGCTTACGAGCAGTACTTC.

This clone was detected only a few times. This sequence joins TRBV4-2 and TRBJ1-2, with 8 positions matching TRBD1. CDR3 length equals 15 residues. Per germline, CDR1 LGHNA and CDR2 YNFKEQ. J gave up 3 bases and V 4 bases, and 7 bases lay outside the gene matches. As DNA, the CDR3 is TGTGCCAGCAGCCGAGATACAGGGGGGGACTATGGCTACACCTTC. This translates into CASSRDTGGDYGYTF.

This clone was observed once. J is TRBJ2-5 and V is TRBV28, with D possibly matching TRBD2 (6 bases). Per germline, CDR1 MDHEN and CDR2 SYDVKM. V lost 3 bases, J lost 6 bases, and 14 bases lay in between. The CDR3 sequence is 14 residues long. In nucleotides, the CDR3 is TGTGCCAGCAGTTTGCCGCGCGGGGCACAGACCCAGTACTTC. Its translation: CASSLPRGAQTQYF.

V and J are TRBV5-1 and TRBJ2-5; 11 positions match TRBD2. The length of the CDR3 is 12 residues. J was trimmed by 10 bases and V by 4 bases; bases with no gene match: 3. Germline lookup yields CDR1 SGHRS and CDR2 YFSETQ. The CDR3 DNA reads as TGCGCCAGCAGCCCCGGGACTAGCGGCCAGTACTTC. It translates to CASSPGTSGQYF.

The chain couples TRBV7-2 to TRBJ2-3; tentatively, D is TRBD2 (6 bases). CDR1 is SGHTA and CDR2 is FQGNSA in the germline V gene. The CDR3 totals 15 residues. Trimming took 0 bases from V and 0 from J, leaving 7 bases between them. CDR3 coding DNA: TGTGCCAGCAGCTTAGCGGGGACTAGCACAGATACGCAGTATTTT. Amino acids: CASSLAGTSTDTQYF.

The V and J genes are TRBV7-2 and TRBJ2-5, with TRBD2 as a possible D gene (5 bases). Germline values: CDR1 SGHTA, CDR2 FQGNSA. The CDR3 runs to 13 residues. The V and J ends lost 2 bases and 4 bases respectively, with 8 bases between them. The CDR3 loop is CASSLTSLETQYF. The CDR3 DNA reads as TGTGCCAGCAGCTTAACTAGTTTAGAGACCCAGTACTTC. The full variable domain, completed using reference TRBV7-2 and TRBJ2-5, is GAGVSQSPSNKVTEKGKDVELRCDPISGHTALYWYRQSLGQGLEFLIYFQGNSAPDKSGLPSDRFSAERTGGSVSTLTIQRTQQEDSAVYLCASSLTSLETQYFGPGTRLLVL.

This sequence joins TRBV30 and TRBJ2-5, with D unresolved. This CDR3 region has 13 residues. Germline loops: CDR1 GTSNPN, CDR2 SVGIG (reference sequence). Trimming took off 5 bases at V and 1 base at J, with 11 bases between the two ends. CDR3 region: CAWSFSRQETQYF. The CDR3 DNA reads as TGTGCCTGGTCGTTCTCCCGCCAAGAGACCCAGTACTTC.

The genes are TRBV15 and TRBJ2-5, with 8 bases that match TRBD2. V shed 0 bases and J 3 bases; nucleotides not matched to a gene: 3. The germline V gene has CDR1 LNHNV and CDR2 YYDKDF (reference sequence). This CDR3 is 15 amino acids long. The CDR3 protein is CATSRDSGGEETQYF. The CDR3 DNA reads TGTGCCACCAGCAGAGATTCGGGGGGGGAAGAGACCCAGTACTTC.

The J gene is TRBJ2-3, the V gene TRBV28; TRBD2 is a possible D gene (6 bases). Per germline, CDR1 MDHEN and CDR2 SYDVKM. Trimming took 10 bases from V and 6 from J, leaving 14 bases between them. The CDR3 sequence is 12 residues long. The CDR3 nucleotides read TGTGCCACGGGGGTACCCACGGATACGCAGTATTTT. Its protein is CATGVPTDTQYF.